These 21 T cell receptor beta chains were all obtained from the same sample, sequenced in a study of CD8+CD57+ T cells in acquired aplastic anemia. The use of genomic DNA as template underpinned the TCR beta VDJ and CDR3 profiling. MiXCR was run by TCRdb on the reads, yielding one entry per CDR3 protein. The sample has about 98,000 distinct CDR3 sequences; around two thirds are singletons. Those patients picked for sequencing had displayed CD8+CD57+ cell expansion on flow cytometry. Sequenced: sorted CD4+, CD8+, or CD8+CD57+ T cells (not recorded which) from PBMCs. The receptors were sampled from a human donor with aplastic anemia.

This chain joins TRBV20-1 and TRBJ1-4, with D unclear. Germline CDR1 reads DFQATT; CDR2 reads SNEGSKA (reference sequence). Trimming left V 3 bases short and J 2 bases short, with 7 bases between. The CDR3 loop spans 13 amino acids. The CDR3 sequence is CSARDWTNEKLFF. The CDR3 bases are TGCAGTGCTAGGGACTGGACTAATGAAAAACTGTTTTTT.

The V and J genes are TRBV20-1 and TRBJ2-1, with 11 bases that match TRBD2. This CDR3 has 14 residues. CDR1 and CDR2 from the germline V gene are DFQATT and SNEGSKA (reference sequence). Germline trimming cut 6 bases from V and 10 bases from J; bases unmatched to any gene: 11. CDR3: CSAKTSGAAREQFF. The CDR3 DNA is TGCAGTGCCAAGACTAGCGGGGCGGCCCGGGAGCAGTTCTTC.

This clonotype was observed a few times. CDR3 region: CASSATGREAYEQYF. As DNA, the CDR3 is TGTGCCAGCAGTGCTACAGGGAGGGAGGCCTACGAGCAGTACTTC. The V call is TRBV25-1, the J call TRBJ2-7; tentatively, D is TRBD2 (7 bases). The CDR3 contains 15 residues. The V end lost 4 bases, the J end lost 2 bases, and 15 bases lay between the germline ends. Germline V lookup: CDR1 MGHDK, CDR2 SYGVNS.

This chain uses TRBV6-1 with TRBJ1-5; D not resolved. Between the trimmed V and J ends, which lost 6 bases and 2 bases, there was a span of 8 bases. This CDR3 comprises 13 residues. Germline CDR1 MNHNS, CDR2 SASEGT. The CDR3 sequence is CASSGYGNQPQHF. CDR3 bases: TGTGCCAGCAGCGGGTATGGCAATCAGCCCCAGCATTTT.

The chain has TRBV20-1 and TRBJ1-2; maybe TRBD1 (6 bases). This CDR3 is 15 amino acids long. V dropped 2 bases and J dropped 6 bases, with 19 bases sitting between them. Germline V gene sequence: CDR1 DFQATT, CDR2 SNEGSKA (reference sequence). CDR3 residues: CSARKQVTGLHGYTF. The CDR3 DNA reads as TGCAGTGCTAGAAAACAAGTAACAGGGCTCCATGGCTACACCTTC.

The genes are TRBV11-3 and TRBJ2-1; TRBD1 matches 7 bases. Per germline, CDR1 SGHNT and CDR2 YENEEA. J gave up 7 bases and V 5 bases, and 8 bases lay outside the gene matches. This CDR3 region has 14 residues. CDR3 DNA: TGTGCCAGCAGCACTCGGGACAGCGCGAATGAGCAGTTCTTC. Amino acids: CASSTRDSANEQFF. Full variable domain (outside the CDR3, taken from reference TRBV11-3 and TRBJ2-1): EAGVVQSPRYKIIEKKQPVAFWCNPISGHNTLYWYLQNLGQGPELLIRYENEEAVDDSQLPKDRFSAERLKGVDSTLKIQPAELGDSAVYLCASSTRDSANEQFFGPGTRLTVL.

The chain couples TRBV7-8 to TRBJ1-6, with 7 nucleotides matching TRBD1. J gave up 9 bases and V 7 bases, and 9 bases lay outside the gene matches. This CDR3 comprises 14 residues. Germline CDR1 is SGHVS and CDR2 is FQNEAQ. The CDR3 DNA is TGTGCCAGCATTGGGGAACAGGGGATTTCACCCCTCCACTTT. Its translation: CASIGEQGISPLHF.

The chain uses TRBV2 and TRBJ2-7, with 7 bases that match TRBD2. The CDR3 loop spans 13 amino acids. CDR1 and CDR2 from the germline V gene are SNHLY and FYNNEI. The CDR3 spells CAAGRRSSYEQYF. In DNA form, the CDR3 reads TGTGCAGCGGGGCGGAGGAGCTCCTACGAGCAGTACTTC.

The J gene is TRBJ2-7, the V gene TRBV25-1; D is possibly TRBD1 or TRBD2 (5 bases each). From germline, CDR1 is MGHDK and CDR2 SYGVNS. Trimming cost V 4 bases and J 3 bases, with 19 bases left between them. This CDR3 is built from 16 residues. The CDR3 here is CASSGRNTGTGYEQYF. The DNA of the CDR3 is TGTGCCAGCAGTGGACGAAACACCGGGACGGGCTACGAGCAGTACTTC.

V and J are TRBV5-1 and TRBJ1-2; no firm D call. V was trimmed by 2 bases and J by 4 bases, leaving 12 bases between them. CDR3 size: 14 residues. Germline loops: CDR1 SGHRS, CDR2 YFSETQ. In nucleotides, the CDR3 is TGCGCCAGCAGCTTAGGACGCGGCGGCTATGGCTACACCTTC. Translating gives CASSLGRGGYGYTF. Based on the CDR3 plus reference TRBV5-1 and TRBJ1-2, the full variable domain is KAGVTQTPRYLIKTRGQQVTLSCSPISGHRSVSWYQQTPGQGLQFLFEYFSETQRNKGNFPGRFSGRQFSNSRSEMNVSTLELGDSALYLCASSLGRGGYGYTFGSGTRLTVV.

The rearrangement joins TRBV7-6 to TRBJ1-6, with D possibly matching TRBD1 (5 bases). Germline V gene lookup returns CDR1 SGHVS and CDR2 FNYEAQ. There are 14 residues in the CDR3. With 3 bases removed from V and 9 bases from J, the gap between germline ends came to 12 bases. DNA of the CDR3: TGTGCCAGCAGCTTCCAGGGAGCAGGTTCACCCCTCCACTTT. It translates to CASSFQGAGSPLHF.

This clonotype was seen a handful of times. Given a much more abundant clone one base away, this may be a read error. The CDR3 region is CASTHGTRENLFF. The CDR3 bases are TGTGCCAGCACCCATGGGACGAGAGAAAACCTGTTTTTT. The chain carries TRBV12-3 or TRBV12-4 and TRBJ1-4; weak D call: TRBD1 (5 bases). CDR3 length: 13 amino acids.

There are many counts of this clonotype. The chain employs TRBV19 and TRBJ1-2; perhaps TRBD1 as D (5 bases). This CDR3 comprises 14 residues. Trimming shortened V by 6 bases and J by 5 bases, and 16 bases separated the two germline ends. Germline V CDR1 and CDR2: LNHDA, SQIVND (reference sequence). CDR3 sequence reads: CASRDSGGGYGYTF. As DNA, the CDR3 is TGTGCCAGTAGGGATTCCGGGGGTGGATATGGCTACACCTTC.

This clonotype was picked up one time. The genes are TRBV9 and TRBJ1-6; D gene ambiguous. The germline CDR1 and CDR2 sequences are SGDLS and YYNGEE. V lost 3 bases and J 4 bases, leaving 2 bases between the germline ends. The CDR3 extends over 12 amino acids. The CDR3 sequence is CASSGYNSPLHF. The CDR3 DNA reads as TGTGCCAGCAGCGGGTATAATTCACCCCTCCACTTT.

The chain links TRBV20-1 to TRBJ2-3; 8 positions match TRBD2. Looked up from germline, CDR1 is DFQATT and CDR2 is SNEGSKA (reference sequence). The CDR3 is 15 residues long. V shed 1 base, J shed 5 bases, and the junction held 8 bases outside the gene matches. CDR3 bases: TGCAGTGCTAGAGCCGGGGGGGGTTCAATAGATACGCAGTATTTT. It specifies CSARAGGGSIDTQYF.

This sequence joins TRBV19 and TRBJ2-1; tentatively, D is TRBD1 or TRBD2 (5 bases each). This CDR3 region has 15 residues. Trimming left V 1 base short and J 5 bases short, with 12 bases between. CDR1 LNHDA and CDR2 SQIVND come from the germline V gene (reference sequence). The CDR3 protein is CASSIAGTENNEQFF. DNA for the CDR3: TGTGCCAGTAGTATAGCAGGGACCGAGAACAATGAGCAGTTCTTC.

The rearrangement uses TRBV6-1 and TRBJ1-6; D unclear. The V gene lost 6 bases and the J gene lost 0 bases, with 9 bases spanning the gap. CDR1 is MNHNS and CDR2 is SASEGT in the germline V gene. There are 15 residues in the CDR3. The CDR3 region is CASRDFGSYNSPLHF. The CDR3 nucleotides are TGTGCCAGCAGGGACTTTGGCTCCTATAATTCACCCCTCCACTTT.

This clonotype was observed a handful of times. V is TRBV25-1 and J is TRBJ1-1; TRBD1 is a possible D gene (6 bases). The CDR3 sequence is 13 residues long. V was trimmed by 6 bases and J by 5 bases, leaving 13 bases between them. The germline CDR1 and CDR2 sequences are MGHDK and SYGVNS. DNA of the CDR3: TGTGCCAGCAGAACCTCAGGGGCGACTGAAGCTTTCTTT. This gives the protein CASRTSGATEAFF.

The CDR3, as DNA: TGTGCCATTAAAGGGGGCGCGGCAGATACGCAGTATTTT. It encodes CAIKGGAADTQYF. The V gene is TRBV10-3, the J gene TRBJ2-3, with TRBD1 matching over 7 bases. With V trimmed by 9 bases and J by 4 bases, 7 bases remained unmatched. The CDR3 length is 13 residues. CDR1 ENHRY and CDR2 SYGVKD come from the germline V gene.

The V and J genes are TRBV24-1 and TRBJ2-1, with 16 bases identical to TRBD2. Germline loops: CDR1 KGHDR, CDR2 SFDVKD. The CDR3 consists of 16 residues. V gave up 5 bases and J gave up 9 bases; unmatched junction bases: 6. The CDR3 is CATSALGTSGGVEQFF. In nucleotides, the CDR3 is TGTGCCACCAGTGCCCTCGGGACTAGCGGGGGGGTTGAGCAGTTCTTC.

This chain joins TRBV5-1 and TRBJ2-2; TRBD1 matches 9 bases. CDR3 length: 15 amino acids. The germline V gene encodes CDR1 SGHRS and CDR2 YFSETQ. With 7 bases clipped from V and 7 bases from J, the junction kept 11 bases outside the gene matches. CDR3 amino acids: CASAGTGRRGGELFF. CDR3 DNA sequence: TGCGCCAGCGCCGGGACAGGGCGGCGGGGCGGGGAGCTGTTTTTT.